This T cell receptor (beta chain) comes out of a study of blood T cell repertoires in COVID-19. Overall study context: Italy, Spain and the United States were the sources of the convalescent and acute COVID-19 samples.

V gave up 10 bases and J gave up 3 bases; unmatched junction bases: 13. The germline gives CDR1 MNHEY, CDR2 SVGAGI. CDR3 size: 15 residues. Method: immunoSEQ multiplex PCR; TCRdb's copy keeps in-frame clones and lacks some. The table lists around 320,000 clones, roughly 90% of them singletons, with around 10% in the top ten. One Seattle source followed patients from active infection through their disease course. The V call is TRBV6-5, the J call TRBJ2-3; 7 bases agree with TRBD1. This receptor was taken from a woman aged 30 to 39 with COVID-19, enrolled during active disease. Sequencing was carried out using peripheral blood. The CDR3 DNA reads as TGTGCCACGCTGAGACAGGGACGGGAAACAGATACGCAGTATTTT. Amino acid sequence: CATLRQGRETDTQYF.